This T cell receptor (beta chain) was identified in a study of cytomegalovirus exposure and HLA in healthy donors. Study-wide context: Of 350 to 400 genotyped donors, more than 75% grouped in the Caucasian-associated ancestry cluster.

The germline V and J ends were trimmed by 3 bases and 10 bases, with 15 bases remaining between them. Per germline, CDR1 MNHEY and CDR2 SMNVEV (reference sequence). The CDR3 contains 14 residues. The PCR was carried out with 60 Vbeta primers and 13 Jbeta primers. Using immunoSEQ multiplex PCR, the repertoire was profiled, and TCRdb retains in-frame clones only, with some absent. This sample carries approximately 99,000 clones, approximately 85% of them seen once, and the ten largest clones take 4.5% to 5.5%. The chain is built from TRBV27 and TRBJ1-4; D unresolved. The clonotype comes from a middle-aged man in good health and CMV-seropositive. Sequencing was done on a sample of PBMCs. CDR3 nucleotide sequence: TGTGCCAGCAGTTTTAATACGGGTCTGAGAAAACTGTTTTTT. It is translated as CASSFNTGLRKLFF.